The 15 T cell receptor beta chains below come from one sample, sequenced in a study of technical replicates of blood from a few donors. TCRdb keeps only in-frame clones here, not all; method: immunoSEQ multiplex PCR. This sample carries tens of thousands of clones, roughly 94% of them seen once, and the ten largest clones take 0.38%. Sample: T cells isolated from PBMCs. These receptors originate from a human donor in good health.

V gene TRBV7-3 combines with J gene TRBJ1-1; TRBD1 is a possible D gene (6 bases). This CDR3 spans 14 amino acids. Germline V gene lookup returns CDR1 SGHTA and CDR2 FQGTGA. Trimming took 5 bases from V and 4 from J, leaving 14 bases between them. Written as DNA, the CDR3 is TGTGCCAGCAGCCTCCCTGGGGGCGGCACTGAAGCTTTCTTT. Translation: CASSLPGGGTEAFF.

The V and J genes are TRBV5-5 and TRBJ1-1; unclear D gene. V dropped 2 bases and J dropped 3 bases, with 8 bases sitting between them. CDR3 length: 13 amino acids. Looked up from germline, CDR1 is SGHKS and CDR2 is YYEKEE (reference sequence). CDR3 nucleotides: TGTGCCAGCAGCTTAGCCGGGGACACTGAAGCTTTCTTT. Translating gives CASSLAGDTEAFF.

J is TRBJ1-1 and V is TRBV9, with D possibly being TRBD1 (6 bases). The CDR3 is made up of 13 amino acids. Germline V CDR1 and CDR2: SGDLS, YYNGEE. V lost 4 bases to trimming and J lost 11 bases, with 18 bases between them. This chain's CDR3 is CASSPQTGSEAFF. The CDR3 region has the DNA TGTGCCAGCAGCCCGCAGACAGGAAGCGAGGCTTTCTTT.

The J gene is TRBJ2-7, the V gene TRBV11-2; unclear D gene. Germline assignment: CDR1 SGHAT and CDR2 FQNNGV. V lost 5 bases to trimming and J lost 2 bases, with 7 bases between them. The CDR3 is 12 amino acids. The CDR3 loop is CASSPETYEQYF. As DNA, the CDR3 is TGTGCCAGCAGCCCCGAGACCTACGAGCAGTACTTC.

The chain carries TRBV28 and TRBJ2-7, with D maybe TRBD1 (5 bases). Germline loops: CDR1 MDHEN, CDR2 SYDVKM. V was shortened by 6 bases and J by 3 bases, with 15 bases between the two germline ends. CDR3 size: 14 residues. CDR3 region: CASSPLGRDYEQYF. CDR3 DNA sequence: TGTGCCAGCAGCCCCCTGGGCAGGGACTACGAGCAGTACTTC.

The CDR3 DNA reads as TGTGCCAGTAGTATCCTAGGACTAGCCGGAGATACGCAGTATTTT. Its protein is CASSILGLAGDTQYF. The rearrangement uses TRBV19 and TRBJ2-3, with TRBD2 identical over 8 bases. The ends lost 3 bases at V and 5 bases at J; junction bases unmatched: 7. CDR3 length: 15 residues. Germline V CDR1 and CDR2: LNHDA, SQIVND (reference sequence).

The chain links TRBV11-2 to TRBJ2-1, with 10 positions matching TRBD1. CDR3 length: 15 residues. CDR1 is SGHAT, CDR2 FQNNGV, per germline. The ends lost 4 bases at V and 5 bases at J; junction bases unmatched: 5. CDR3 residues: CASSSSDRGDNEQFF. For the CDR3, the DNA is TGTGCCAGCAGCTCATCGGACAGGGGGGACAATGAGCAGTTCTTC.

The chain is built from TRBV6-4 and TRBJ2-1; D may be TRBD1 (6 bases). Germline loops: CDR1 MRHNA, CDR2 SNTAGT. Trimming removed 2 bases at V and 6 bases at J, with 11 bases between. This CDR3 comprises 14 residues. The CDR3 nucleotides read TGTGCCAGCAGTGACAGGGGGAGAATCAATGAGCAGTTCTTC. Translated: CASSDRGRINEQFF.

J is TRBJ2-5 and V is TRBV7-3; tentatively, D is TRBD1 (6 bases). CDR1 and CDR2 (germline): SGHTA, FQGTGA. This CDR3 region has 15 residues. The V gene lost 5 bases and the J gene lost 5 bases, with 18 bases spanning the gap. In DNA form, the CDR3 reads TGTGCCAGCAGCCCAACCGGGACAATCGAGGAGACCCAGTACTTC. This sequence encodes CASSPTGTIEETQYF.

This chain joins TRBV5-4 and TRBJ2-1, with 7 bases identical to TRBD1. V lost 4 bases to trimming and J lost 2 bases; unmatched junction nucleotides: 3. This CDR3 has 14 amino acids. The germline V gene encodes CDR1 SGHNT and CDR2 YYREEE (reference sequence). In DNA form, the CDR3 reads TGTGCCAGCAGCCAGGGACAGACCTACAATGAGCAGTTCTTC. Translated: CASSQGQTYNEQFF.

The CDR3 region is CASSVEGVAFF. DNA of the CDR3: TGTGCCAGCAGTGTGGAGGGTGTGGCTTTCTTT. The J gene is TRBJ1-1, the V gene TRBV25-1; D is ambiguous. This CDR3 spans 11 amino acids. The germline V gene has CDR1 MGHDK and CDR2 SYGVNS. V was trimmed by 4 bases and J by 11 bases, leaving 11 bases between them. Full variable domain (outside the CDR3, taken from reference TRBV25-1 and TRBJ1-1): EADIYQTPRYLVIGTGKKITLECSQTMGHDKMYWYQQDPGMELHLIHYSYGVNSTEKGDLSSESTVSRIRTEHFPLTLESARPSHTSQYLCASSVEGVAFFGQGTRLTVV.

The chain recombines TRBV30 with TRBJ1-3; TRBD1 is a possible D gene (5 bases). Germline CDR1 reads GTSNPN; CDR2 reads SVGIG (reference sequence). The CDR3 runs 15 residues. Trimming stripped 4 bases from V and 3 bases from J, with 16 bases between. The CDR3 spells CAWTKGRPVGNTIYF. CDR3 in DNA: TGTGCCTGGACAAAGGGGAGGCCAGTTGGAAACACCATATATTTT.

This chain joins TRBV30 and TRBJ2-1; possibly TRBD1 for D (6 bases). V lost 4 bases to trimming and J lost 7 bases, with 14 bases between them. Germline values: CDR1 GTSNPN, CDR2 SVGIG (reference sequence). CDR3 length: 13 amino acids. Here the CDR3 DNA reads TGTGCCTGGATTGGGGGCTTGGGAAATGAGCAGTTCTTC. It specifies CAWIGGLGNEQFF.

The chain recombines TRBV11-2 with TRBJ2-3; a possible D gene is TRBD2 (8 bases). The germline CDR1 and CDR2 sequences are SGHAT and FQNNGV. This CDR3 comprises 17 residues. V lost 5 bases and J lost 4, with 22 bases in between. CDR3 amino acids: CASSLRQGLVVPDTQYF. DNA for the CDR3: TGTGCCAGCAGCCTAAGACAGGGACTAGTAGTTCCAGATACGCAGTATTTT.

The chain links TRBV2 to TRBJ2-7; D may be TRBD2 (5 bases). Germline V CDR1 and CDR2: SNHLY, FYNNEI. V lost 6 bases to trimming and J lost 0 bases, with 9 bases between them. The CDR3 contains 13 residues. The CDR3 DNA sequence: TGTGCCAGCAGATCCACTAGCTCCTACGAGCAGTACTTC. This sequence encodes CASRSTSSYEQYF.